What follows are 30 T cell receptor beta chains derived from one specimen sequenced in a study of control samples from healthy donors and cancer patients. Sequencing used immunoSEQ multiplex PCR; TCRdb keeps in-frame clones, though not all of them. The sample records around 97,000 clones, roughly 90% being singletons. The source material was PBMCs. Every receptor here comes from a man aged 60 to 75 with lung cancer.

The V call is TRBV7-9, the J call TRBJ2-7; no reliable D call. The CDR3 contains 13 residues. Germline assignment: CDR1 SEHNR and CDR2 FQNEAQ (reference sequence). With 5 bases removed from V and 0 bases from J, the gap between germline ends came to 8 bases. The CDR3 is CASSPTTSYEQYV. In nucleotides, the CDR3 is TGTGCCAGCAGCCCGACCACCTCCTACGAGCAGTACGTC.

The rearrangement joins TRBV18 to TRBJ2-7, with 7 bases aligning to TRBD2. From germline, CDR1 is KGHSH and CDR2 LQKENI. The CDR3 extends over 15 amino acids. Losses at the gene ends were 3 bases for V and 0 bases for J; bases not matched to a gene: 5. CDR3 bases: TGTGCCAGCTCACCGGGCGAGCGGGGCTCCTACGAGCAGTACTTC. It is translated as CASSPGERGSYEQYF.

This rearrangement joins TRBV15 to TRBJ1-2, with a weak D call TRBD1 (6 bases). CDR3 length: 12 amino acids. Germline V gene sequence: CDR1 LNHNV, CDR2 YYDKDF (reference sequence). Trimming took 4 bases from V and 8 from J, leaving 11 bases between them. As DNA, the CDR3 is TGTGCCACCAGCATACAGGGATGGGGCTACACCTTC. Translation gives CATSIQGWGYTF. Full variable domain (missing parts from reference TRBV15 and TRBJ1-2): DAMVIQNPRYQVTQFGKPVTLSCSQTLNHNVMYWYQQKSSQAPKLLFHYYDKDFNNEADTPDNFQSRRPNTSFCFLDIRSPGLGDTAMYLCATSIQGWGYTFGSGTRLTVV.

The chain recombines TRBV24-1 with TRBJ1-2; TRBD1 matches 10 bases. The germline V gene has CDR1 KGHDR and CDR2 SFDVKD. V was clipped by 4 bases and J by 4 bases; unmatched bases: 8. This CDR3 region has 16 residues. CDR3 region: CATSDTGTGEAYGYTF. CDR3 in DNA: TGTGCCACCAGTGACACCGGGACAGGGGAGGCCTATGGCTACACCTTC.

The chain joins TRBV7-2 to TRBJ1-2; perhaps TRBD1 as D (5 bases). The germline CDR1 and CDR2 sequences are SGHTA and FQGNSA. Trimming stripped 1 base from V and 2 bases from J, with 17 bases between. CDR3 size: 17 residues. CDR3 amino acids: CASSLGRGRLSNYGYTF. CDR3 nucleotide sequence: TGTGCCAGCAGCTTAGGACGGGGGAGGCTTTCGAACTATGGCTACACCTTC.

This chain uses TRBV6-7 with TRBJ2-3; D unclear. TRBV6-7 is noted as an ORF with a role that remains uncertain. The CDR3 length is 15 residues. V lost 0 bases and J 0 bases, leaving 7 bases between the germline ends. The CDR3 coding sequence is TGTGCCAGCAGTTACTCGAAATTTAGCACAGATACGCAGTATTTT. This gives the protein CASSYSKFSTDTQYF.

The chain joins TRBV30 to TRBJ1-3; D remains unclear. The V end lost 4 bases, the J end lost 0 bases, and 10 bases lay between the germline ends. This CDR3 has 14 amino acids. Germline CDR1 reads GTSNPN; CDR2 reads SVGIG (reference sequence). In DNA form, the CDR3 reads TGTGCCTGGAACCAGGCGTTCTCTGGAAACACCATATATTTT. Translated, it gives CAWNQAFSGNTIYF.

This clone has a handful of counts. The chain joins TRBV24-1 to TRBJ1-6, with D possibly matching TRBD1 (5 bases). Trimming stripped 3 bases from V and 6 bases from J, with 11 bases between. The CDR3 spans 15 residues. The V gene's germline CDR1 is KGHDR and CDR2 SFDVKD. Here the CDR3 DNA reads TGTGCCACCAGTGATCCGGGGCAGCTTAATTCACCCCTCCACTTT. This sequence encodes CATSDPGQLNSPLHF.

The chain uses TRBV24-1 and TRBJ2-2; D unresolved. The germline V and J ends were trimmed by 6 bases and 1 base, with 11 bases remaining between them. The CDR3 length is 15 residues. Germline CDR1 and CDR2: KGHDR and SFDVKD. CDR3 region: CATSPAAQNTGELFF. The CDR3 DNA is TGTGCCACCAGTCCGGCAGCGCAGAACACCGGGGAGCTGTTTTTT.

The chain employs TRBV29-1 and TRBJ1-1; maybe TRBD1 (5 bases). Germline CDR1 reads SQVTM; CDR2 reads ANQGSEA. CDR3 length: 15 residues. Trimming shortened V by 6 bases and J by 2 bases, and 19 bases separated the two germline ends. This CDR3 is CSVDTGPPFNTEAFF. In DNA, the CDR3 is TGCAGCGTGGATACGGGACCGCCGTTCAACACTGAAGCTTTCTTT. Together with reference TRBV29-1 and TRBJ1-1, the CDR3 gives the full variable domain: SAVISQKPSRDICQRGTSLTIQCQVDSQVTMMFWYRQQPGQSLTLIATANQGSEATYESGFVIDKFPISRPNLTFSTLTVSNMSPEDSSIYLCSVDTGPPFNTEAFFGQGTRLTVV.

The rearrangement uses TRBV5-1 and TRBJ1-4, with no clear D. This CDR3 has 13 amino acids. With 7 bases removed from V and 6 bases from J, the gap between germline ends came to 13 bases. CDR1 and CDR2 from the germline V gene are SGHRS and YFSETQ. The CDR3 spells CASAAGNDEKLFF. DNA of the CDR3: TGCGCCAGCGCCGCGGGGAACGATGAAAAACTGTTTTTT.

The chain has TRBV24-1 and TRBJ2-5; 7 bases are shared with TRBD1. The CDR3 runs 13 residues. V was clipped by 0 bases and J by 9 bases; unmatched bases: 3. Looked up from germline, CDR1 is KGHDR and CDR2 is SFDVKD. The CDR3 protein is CATSDLLQGPQYF. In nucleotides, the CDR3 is TGTGCCACCAGTGATTTGCTACAGGGGCCCCAGTACTTC.

The CDR3 DNA reads as TGTGCCTGGAACCTCGACAGAAATCAGCCCCAGCATTTT. This sequence encodes CAWNLDRNQPQHF. J is TRBJ1-5 and V is TRBV30; the D gene is possibly TRBD1 (5 bases). There are 13 residues in the CDR3. Per germline, CDR1 GTSNPN and CDR2 SVGIG (reference sequence). V shed 4 bases and J shed 4 bases, with 11 bases lying between them.

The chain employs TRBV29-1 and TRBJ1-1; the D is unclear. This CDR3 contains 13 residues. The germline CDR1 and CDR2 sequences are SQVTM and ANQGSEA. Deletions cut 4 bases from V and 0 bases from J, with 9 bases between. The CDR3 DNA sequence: TGCAGCGTTGGGGTAGGGATGAACACTGAAGCTTTCTTT. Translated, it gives CSVGVGMNTEAFF. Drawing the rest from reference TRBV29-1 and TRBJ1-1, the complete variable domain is SAVISQKPSRDICQRGTSLTIQCQVDSQVTMMFWYRQQPGQSLTLIATANQGSEATYESGFVIDKFPISRPNLTFSTLTVSNMSPEDSSIYLCSVGVGMNTEAFFGQGTRLTVV.

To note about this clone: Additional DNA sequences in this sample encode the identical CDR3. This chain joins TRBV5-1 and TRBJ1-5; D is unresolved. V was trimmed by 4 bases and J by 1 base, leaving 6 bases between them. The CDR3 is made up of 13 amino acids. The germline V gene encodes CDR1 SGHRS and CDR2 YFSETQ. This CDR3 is CASSPGSNQPQHF. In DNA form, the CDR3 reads TGCGCCAGCAGCCCGGGGAGCAATCAGCCCCAGCATTTT.

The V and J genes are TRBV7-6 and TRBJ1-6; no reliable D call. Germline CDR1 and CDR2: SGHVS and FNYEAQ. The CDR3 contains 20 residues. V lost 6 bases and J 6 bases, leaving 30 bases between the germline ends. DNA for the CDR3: TGTGCCAGCAGTCATATCGCCTTCCTGGCCCTCCCGGGGTGTAATTCACCCCTCCACTTT. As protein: CASSHIAFLALPGCNSPLHF.

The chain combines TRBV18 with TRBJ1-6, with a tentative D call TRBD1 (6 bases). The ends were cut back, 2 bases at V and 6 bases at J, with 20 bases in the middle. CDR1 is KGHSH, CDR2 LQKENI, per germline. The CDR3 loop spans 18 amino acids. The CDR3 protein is CASSPIMGPGEGNSPLHF. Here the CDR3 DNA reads TGTGCCAGCTCACCAATCATGGGACCAGGGGAGGGTAATTCACCCCTCCACTTT.

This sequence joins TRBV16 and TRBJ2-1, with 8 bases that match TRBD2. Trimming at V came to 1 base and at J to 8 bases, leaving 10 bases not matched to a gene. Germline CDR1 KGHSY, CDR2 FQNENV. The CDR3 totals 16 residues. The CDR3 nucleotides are TGTGCCAGCAGCCAATTATCCGGGGGGGCCGAGGATGAGCAGTTCTTC. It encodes CASSQLSGGAEDEQFF.

CDR3 coding DNA: TGCGCCAGCAGCCGCTCACAGGAGGCTGAAGCTTTCTTT. Translating gives CASSRSQEAEAFF. J is TRBJ1-1 and V is TRBV5-1; D is possibly TRBD1 (5 bases). V was shortened by 4 bases and J by 6 bases, with 13 bases between the two germline ends. This CDR3 region has 13 residues. Germline values: CDR1 SGHRS, CDR2 YFSETQ.

As DNA, the CDR3 is TGTGCCAGCTTGGGACGGGCTTTTAGCACAGATACGCAGTATTTT. The encoded protein is CASLGRAFSTDTQYF. J is TRBJ2-3 and V is TRBV7-9; tentatively, D is TRBD1 or TRBD2 (5 bases each). Germline V gene data show CDR1 as SEHNR and CDR2 as FQNEAQ (reference sequence). V was trimmed by 8 bases and J by 0 bases, leaving 15 bases between them. The CDR3 is 15 residues long.

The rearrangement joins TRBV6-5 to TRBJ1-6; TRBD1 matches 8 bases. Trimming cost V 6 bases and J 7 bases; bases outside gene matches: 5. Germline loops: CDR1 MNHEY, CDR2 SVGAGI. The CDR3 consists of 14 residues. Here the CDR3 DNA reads TGTGCCAGCAGCTCTGACAGGGGAAATTCACCCCTCCACTTT. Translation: CASSSDRGNSPLHF.

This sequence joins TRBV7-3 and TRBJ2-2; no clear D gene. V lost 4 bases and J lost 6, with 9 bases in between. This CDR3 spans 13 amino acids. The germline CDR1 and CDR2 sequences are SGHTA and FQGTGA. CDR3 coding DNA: TGTGCCAGCAGCTCTGCTAACGCCGGGGAGCTGTTTTTT. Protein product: CASSSANAGELFF.

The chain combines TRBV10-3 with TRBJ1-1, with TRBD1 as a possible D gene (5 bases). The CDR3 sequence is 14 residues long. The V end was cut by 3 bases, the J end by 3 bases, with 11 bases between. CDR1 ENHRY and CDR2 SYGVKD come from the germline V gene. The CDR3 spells CAISDRQSYTEAFF. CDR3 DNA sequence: TGTGCCATCAGTGACAGACAGAGTTACACTGAAGCTTTCTTT.

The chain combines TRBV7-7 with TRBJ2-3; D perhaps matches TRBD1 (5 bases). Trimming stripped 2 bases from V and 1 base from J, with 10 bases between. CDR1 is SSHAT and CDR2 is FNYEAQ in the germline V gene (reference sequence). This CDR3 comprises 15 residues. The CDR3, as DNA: TGTGCCAGCAGCTTATCAGGGCTTGGCACAGATACGCAGTATTTT. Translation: CASSLSGLGTDTQYF.

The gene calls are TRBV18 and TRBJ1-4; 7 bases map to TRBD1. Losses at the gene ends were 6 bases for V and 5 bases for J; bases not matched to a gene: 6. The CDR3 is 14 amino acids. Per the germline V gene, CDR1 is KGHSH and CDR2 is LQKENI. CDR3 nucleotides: TGTGCCAGCTCTTCCGGGACAGTGAATGAAAAACTGTTTTTT. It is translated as CASSSGTVNEKLFF. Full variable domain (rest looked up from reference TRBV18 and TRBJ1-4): NAGVMQNPRHLVRRRGQEARLRCSPMKGHSHVYWYRQLPEEGLKFMVYLQKENIIDESGMPKERFSAEFPKEGPSILRIQQVVRGDSAAYFCASSSGTVNEKLFFGSGTQLSVL.

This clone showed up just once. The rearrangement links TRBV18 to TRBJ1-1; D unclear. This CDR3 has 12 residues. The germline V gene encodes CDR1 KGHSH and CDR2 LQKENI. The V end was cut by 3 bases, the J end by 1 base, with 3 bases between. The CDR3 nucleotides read TGTGCCAGCTCACCCCAGAACACTGAAGCTTTCTTT. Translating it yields CASSPQNTEAFF. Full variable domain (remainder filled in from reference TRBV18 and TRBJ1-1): NAGVMQNPRHLVRRRGQEARLRCSPMKGHSHVYWYRQLPEEGLKFMVYLQKENIIDESGMPKERFSAEFPKEGPSILRIQQVVRGDSAAYFCASSPQNTEAFFGQGTRLTVV.

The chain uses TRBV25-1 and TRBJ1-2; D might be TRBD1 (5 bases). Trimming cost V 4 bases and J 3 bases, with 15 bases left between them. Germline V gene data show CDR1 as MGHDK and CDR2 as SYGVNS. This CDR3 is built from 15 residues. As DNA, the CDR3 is TGTGCCAGCAGTGTTACCGGGACGGCTTACTATGGCTACACCTTC. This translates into CASSVTGTAYYGYTF.

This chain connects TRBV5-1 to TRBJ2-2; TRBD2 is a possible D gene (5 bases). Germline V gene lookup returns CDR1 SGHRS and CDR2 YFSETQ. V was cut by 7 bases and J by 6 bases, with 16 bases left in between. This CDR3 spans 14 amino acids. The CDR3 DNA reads TGCGCCAGCTCCCCCCGCTCGGGGTCCGGGGAGCTGTTTTTT. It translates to CASSPRSGSGELFF.

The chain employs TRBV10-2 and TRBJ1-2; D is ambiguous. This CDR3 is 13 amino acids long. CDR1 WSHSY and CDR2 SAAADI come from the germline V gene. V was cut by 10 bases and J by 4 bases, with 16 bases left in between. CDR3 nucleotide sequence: TGCGCCATCTCAGGACGTGGTAGCTATGGCTACACCTTC. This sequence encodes CAISGRGSYGYTF.

Here the CDR3 reads CASSLGDNQPQHF. The DNA for the CDR3 is TGTGCCAGCAGCTTGGGCGACAATCAGCCCCAGCATTTT. The V call is TRBV5-8, the J call TRBJ1-5, with unresolved D. In germline, CDR1 is SGHTS, CDR2 YDEGEE. This CDR3 has 13 amino acids. The ends were cut back, 0 bases at V and 3 bases at J, with 4 bases in the middle. The variable domain in full, with the rest retrieved from reference TRBV5-8 and TRBJ1-5, is EAGVTQSPTHLIKTRGQQATLRCSPISGHTSVYWYQQALGLGLQFLLWYDEGEERNRGNFPPRFSGRQFPNYSSELNVNALELEDSALYLCASSLGDNQPQHFGDGTRLSIL.